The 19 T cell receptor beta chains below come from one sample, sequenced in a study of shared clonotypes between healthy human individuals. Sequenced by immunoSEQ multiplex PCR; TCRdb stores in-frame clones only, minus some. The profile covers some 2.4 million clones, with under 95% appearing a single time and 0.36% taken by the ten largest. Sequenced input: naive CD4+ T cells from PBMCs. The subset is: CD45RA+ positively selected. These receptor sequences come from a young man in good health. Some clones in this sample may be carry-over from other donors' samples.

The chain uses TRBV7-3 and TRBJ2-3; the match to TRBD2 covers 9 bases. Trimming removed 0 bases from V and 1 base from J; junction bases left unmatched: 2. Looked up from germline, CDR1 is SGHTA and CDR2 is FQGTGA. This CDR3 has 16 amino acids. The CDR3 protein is CASSLTAGGRTDTQYF. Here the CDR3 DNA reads TGTGCCAGCAGCTTAACAGCGGGAGGCCGCACAGATACGCAGTATTTT.

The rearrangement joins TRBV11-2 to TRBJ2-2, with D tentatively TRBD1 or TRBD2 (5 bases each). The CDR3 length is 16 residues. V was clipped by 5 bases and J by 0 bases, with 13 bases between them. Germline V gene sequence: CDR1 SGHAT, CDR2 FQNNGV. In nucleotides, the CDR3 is TGTGCCAGCAGCCCCCGAGGGGTCGCGAACACCGGGGAGCTGTTTTTT. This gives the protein CASSPRGVANTGELFF.

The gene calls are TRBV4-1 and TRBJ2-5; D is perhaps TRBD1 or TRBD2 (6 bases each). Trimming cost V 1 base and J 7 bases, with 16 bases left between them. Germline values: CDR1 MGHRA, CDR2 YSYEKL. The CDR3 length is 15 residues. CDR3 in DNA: TGCGCCAGCAGCCAAGGGCTGGGGGGCGGCGGGACCCAGTACTTC. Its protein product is CASSQGLGGGGTQYF.

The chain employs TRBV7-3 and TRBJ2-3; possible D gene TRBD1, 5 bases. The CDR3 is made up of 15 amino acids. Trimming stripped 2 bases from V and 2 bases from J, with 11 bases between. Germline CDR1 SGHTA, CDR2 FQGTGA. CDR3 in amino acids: CASSLQGGATDTQYF. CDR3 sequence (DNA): TGTGCCAGCAGCTTACAGGGCGGAGCCACAGATACGCAGTATTTT.

This CDR3 reads CASSPRQGIQETQYF. Here the CDR3 DNA reads TGCGCCAGCAGCCCCCGACAGGGTATCCAAGAGACCCAGTACTTC. The V and J genes are TRBV5-1 and TRBJ2-5; TRBD1 agrees at 7 bases. Germline V CDR1 and CDR2: SGHRS, YFSETQ. J lost 1 base, V lost 4 bases, and 7 bases had no gene match. There are 15 residues in the CDR3.

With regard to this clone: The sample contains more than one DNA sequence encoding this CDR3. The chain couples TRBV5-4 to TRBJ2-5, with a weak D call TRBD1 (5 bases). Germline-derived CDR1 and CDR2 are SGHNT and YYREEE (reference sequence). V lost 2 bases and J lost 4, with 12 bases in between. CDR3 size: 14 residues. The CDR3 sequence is CASSFQGARETQYF. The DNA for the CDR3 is TGTGCCAGCAGCTTTCAGGGTGCCCGAGAGACCCAGTACTTC.

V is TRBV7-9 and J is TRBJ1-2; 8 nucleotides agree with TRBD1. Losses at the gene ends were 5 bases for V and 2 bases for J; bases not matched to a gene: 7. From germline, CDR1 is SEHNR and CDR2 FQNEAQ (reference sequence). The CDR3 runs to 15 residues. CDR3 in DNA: TGTGCCAGCAGCACCCTCGGACAGGGCAACTATGGCTACACCTTC. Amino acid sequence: CASSTLGQGNYGYTF.

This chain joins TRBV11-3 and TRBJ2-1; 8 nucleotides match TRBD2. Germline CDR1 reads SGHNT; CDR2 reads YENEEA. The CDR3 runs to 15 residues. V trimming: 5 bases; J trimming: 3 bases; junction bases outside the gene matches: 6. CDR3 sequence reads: CASSLGTSSYNEQFF. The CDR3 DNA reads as TGTGCCAGCAGCCTGGGGACTAGTAGCTACAATGAGCAGTTCTTC.

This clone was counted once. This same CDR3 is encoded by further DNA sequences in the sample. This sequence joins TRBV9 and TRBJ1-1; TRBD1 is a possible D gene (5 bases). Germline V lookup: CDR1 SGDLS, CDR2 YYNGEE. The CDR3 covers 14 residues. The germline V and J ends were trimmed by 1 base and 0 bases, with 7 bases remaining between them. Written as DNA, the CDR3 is TGTGCCAGCAGCGTAACAGGAATGAACACTGAAGCTTTCTTT. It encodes CASSVTGMNTEAFF.

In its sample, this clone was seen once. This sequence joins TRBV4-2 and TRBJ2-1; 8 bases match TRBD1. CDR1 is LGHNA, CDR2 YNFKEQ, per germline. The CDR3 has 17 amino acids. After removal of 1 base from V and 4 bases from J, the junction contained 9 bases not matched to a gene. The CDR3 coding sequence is TGTGCCAGCAGCCAAGTTTCCCCGGACAGGGCGTACAATGAGCAGTTCTTC. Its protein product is CASSQVSPDRAYNEQFF.

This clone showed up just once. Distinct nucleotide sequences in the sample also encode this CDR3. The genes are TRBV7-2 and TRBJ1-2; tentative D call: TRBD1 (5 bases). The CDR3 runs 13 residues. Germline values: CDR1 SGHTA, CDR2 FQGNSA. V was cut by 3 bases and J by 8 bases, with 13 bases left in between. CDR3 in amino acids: CASSLLGVGGYTF. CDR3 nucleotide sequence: TGTGCCAGCAGCTTGCTAGGGGTTGGAGGCTACACCTTC.

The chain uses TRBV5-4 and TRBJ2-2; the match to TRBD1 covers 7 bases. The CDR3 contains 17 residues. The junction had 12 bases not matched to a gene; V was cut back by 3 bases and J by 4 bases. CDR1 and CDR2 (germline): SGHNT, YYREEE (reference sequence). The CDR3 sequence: CASSSGTDFFGTGELFF. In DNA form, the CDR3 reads TGTGCCAGCAGCTCCGGGACAGACTTTTTTGGCACCGGGGAGCTGTTTTTT. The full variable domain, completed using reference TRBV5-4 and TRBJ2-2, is ETGVTQSPTHLIKTRGQQVTLRCSSQSGHNTVSWYQQALGQGPQFIFQYYREEENGRGNFPPRFSGLQFPNYSSELNVNALELDDSALYLCASSSGTDFFGTGELFFGEGSRLTVL.

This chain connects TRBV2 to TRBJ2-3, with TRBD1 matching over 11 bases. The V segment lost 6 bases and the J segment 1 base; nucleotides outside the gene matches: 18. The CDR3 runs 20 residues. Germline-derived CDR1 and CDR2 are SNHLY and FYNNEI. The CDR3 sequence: CASRLGTGGFTPSRTDTQYF. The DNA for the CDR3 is TGTGCCAGCAGACTCGGGACAGGGGGATTTACCCCGTCCCGCACAGATACGCAGTATTTT.

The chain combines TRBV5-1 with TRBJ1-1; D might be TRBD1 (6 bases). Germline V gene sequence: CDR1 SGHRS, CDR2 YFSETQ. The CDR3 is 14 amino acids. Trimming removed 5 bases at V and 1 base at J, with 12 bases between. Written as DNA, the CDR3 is TGCGCCAGCAGTGGGGGCGGCGGGAACACTGAAGCTTTCTTT. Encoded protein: CASSGGGGNTEAFF.

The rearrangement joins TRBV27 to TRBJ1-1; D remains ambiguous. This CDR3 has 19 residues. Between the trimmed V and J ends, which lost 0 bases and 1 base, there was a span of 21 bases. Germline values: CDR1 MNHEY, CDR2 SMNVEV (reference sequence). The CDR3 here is CASSLSSPSRRTGNTEAFF. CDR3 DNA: TGTGCCAGCAGTTTATCGAGCCCATCCCGGAGGACGGGGAACACTGAAGCTTTCTTT.

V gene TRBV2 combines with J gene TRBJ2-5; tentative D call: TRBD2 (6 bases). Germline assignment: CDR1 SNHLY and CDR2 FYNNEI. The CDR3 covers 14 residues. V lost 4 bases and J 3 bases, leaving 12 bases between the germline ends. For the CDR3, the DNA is TGTGCCAGCAGTGTCTACGGAGGGGAAGAGACCCAGTACTTC. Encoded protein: CASSVYGGEETQYF.

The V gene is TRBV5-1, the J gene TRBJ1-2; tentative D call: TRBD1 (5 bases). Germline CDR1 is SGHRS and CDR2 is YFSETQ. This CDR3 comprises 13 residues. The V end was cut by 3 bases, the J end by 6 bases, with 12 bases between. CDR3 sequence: CASSSSPGDGYTF. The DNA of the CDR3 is TGCGCCAGCAGCTCGTCGCCGGGGGATGGCTACACCTTC. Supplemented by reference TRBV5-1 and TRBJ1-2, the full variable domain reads KAGVTQTPRYLIKTRGQQVTLSCSPISGHRSVSWYQQTPGQGLQFLFEYFSETQRNKGNFPGRFSGRQFSNSRSEMNVSTLELGDSALYLCASSSSPGDGYTFGSGTRLTVV.

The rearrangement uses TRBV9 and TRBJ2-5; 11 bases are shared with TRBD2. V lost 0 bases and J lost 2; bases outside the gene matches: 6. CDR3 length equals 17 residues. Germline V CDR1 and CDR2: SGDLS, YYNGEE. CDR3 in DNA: TGTGCCAGCAGCGTAGGGGGGTTAGCGGGAGGGCAAGAGACCCAGTACTTC. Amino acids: CASSVGGLAGGQETQYF.

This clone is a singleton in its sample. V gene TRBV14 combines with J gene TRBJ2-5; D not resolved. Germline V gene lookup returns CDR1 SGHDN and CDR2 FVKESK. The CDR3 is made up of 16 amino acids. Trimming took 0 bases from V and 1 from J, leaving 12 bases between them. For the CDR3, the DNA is TGTGCCAGCAGCCAAGATTGGGCAGACACCCAAGAGACCCAGTACTTC. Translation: CASSQDWADTQETQYF. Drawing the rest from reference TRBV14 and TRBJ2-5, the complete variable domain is EAGVTQFPSHSVIEKGQTVTLRCDPISGHDNLYWYRRVMGKEIKFLLHFVKESKQDESGMPNNRFLAERTGGTYSTLKVQPAELEDSGVYFCASSQDWADTQETQYFGPGTRLLVL.